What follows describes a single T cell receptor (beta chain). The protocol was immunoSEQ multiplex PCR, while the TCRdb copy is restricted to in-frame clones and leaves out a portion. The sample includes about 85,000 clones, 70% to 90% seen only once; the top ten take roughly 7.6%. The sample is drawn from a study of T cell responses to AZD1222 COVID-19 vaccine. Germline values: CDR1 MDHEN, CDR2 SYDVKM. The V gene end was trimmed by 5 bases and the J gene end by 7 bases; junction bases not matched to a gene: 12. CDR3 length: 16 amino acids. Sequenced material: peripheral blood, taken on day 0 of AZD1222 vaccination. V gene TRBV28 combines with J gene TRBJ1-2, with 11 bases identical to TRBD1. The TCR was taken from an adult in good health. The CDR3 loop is CASSPSLGQGGVGYTF. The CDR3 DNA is TGTGCCAGCAGTCCCAGTTTGGGACAGGGGGGTGTTGGCTACACCTTC.